The 9 T cell receptor beta chains below all came from one sample that was sequenced in a study of shared clonotypes between healthy human individuals. Some clones are missing from TCRdb's copy, which holds only in-frame ones; the method was immunoSEQ multiplex PCR. The top ten hold more than 0.35% of the sample, which has approximately 2.5 million clones, under 95% seen once. The sample comprised naive CD4+ T cells from PBMCs. Specified subset: CD45RA+ positively selected. These receptors all stem from a man aged 18 to 30 in good health. Some clones in this sample may be carry-over from other donors' samples.

The J gene is TRBJ1-5, the V gene TRBV6-5, with D uncertain. The ends were cut back, 0 bases at V and 6 bases at J, with 12 bases in the middle. The CDR3 sequence is 15 residues long. Germline CDR1 reads MNHEY; CDR2 reads SVGAGI. The CDR3 DNA reads TGTGCCAGCAGTTACTCTGCCGCGGGTTCTCAGCCCCAGCATTTT. Encoded protein: CASSYSAAGSQPQHF.

The rearrangement uses TRBV11-2 and TRBJ2-1, with 11 bases identical to TRBD2. Germline CDR1 and CDR2: SGHAT and FQNNGV. This CDR3 is built from 13 residues. Trimming at V came to 5 bases and at J to 15 bases, leaving 9 bases not matched to a gene. The CDR3 DNA follows: TGTGCCAGCAGCGCGACTAGCGGGAAGGTACCGTTCTTC. The encoded protein is CASSATSGKVPFF.

The chain combines TRBV6-1 with TRBJ1-5, with unresolved D. V lost 5 bases, J lost 4 bases, and 9 bases lay in between. This CDR3 region has 13 residues. The germline CDR1 and CDR2 sequences are MNHNS and SASEGT. CDR3 DNA: TGTGCCAGCAGTCGAACATGGAATCAGCCCCAGCATTTT. Translating it yields CASSRTWNQPQHF.

The chain recombines TRBV6-5 with TRBJ2-7; D is possibly TRBD1 (5 bases). Per germline, CDR1 MNHEY and CDR2 SVGAGI. The CDR3 has 15 amino acids. The V end was cut by 2 bases, the J end by 4 bases, with 15 bases between. The chain's CDR3 is CASSYEPGFGYEQYF. For the CDR3, the DNA is TGTGCCAGCAGTTACGAGCCAGGGTTTGGGTACGAGCAGTACTTC.

This sequence joins TRBV28 and TRBJ1-5; possibly TRBD1 for D (5 bases). Trimming pared 2 bases from V and 2 bases from J, leaving 16 bases between. From germline, CDR1 is MDHEN and CDR2 SYDVKM. The CDR3 has 17 amino acids. CDR3 sequence (DNA): TGTGCCAGCAGTTTAGGCGGGAGGGGTTGGGGCAATCAGCCCCAGCATTTT. This translates into CASSLGGRGWGNQPQHF.

Comment on this clone: Different DNA sequences within this sample yield the same CDR3. J is TRBJ1-2 and V is TRBV19; D unresolved. Germline values: CDR1 LNHDA, CDR2 SQIVND (reference sequence). The CDR3 sequence is 13 residues long. Trimming removed 2 bases at V and 1 base at J, with 5 bases between. CDR3 coding DNA: TGTGCCAGTAGTATAAGTGGTAACTATGGCTACACCTTC. Amino acid sequence: CASSISGNYGYTF. Based on the CDR3 plus reference TRBV19 and TRBJ1-2, the full variable domain is DGGITQSPKYLFRKEGQNVTLSCEQNLNHDAMYWYRQDPGQGLRLIYYSQIVNDFQKGDIAEGYSVSREKKESFPLTVTSAQKNPTAFYLCASSISGNYGYTFGSGTRLTVV.

Comment on this clone: This CDR3 is also generated by other DNA sequences in the sample. V and J are TRBV5-1 and TRBJ2-3, with D tentatively TRBD2 (5 bases). CDR1 SGHRS and CDR2 YFSETQ come from the germline V gene. The CDR3 consists of 14 residues. Trimming shortened V by 0 bases and J by 1 base, and 6 bases separated the two germline ends. As DNA, the CDR3 is TGCGCCAGCAGCTTGGGGGGAGGCACAGATACGCAGTATTTT. Protein: CASSLGGGTDTQYF.

The gene calls are TRBV5-1 and TRBJ2-1, with TRBD2 matching over 11 bases. Germline CDR1 reads SGHRS; CDR2 reads YFSETQ. CDR3 length equals 16 residues. V shed 4 bases, J shed 2 bases, and the junction held 5 bases outside the gene matches. CDR3 in DNA: TGCGCCAGCAGCCCGACTAGCGGGACTCCCTACAATGAGCAGTTCTTC. Its protein is CASSPTSGTPYNEQFF.

V is TRBV9 and J is TRBJ2-2, with 10 bases fitting TRBD2. The CDR3 is 17 amino acids. The germline CDR1 and CDR2 sequences are SGDLS and YYNGEE. The junction had 4 bases not matched to a gene; V was cut back by 0 bases and J by 2 bases. The chain's CDR3 is CASSVAGLAVNTGELFF. CDR3 nucleotides: TGTGCCAGCAGCGTAGCAGGACTAGCGGTTAACACCGGGGAGCTGTTTTTT.